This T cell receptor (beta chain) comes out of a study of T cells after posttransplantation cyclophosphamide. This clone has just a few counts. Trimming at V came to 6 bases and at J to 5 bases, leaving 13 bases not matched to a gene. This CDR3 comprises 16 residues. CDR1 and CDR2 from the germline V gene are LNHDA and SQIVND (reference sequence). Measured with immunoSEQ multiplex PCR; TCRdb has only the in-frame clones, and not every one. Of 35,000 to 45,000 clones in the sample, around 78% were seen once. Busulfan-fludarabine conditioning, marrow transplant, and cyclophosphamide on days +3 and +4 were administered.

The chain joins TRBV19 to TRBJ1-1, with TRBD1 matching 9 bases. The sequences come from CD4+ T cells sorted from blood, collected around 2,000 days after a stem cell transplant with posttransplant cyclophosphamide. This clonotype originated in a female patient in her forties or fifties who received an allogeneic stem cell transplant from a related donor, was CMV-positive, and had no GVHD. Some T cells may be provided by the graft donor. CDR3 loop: CASRRPPGQGMTEAFF. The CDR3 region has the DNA TGTGCCAGTAGGCGCCCCCCGGGACAGGGTATGACTGAAGCTTTCTTT.